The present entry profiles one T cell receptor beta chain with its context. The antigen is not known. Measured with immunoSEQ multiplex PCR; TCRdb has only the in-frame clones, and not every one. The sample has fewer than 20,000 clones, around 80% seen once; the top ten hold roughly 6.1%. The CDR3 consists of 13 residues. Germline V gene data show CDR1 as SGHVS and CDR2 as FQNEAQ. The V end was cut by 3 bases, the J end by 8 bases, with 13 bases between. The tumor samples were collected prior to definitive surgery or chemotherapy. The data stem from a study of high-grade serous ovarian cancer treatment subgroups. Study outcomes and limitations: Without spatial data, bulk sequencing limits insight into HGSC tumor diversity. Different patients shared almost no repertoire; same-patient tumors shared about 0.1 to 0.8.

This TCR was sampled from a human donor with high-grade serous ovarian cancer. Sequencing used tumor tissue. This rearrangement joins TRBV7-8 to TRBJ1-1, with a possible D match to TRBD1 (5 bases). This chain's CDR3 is CASSLVTGTEAFF. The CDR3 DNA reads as TGTGCCAGCAGCTTGGTCACCGGGACCGAAGCTTTCTTT.